This T cell receptor beta chain was observed in a study of tumor-infiltrating lymphocytes in localized non-small cell lung cancer. Study-level points and caveats: Tumors had more T cell infiltration than uninvolved lung, per TCRbeta sequencing and CD3 counts.

In this sample, this clone turned up a few times. Its cognate antigen is unknown. Libraries were prepared by immunoSEQ multiplex PCR; TCRdb keeps only in-frame clonotypes and omits some of them. The sample includes some 13,000 clones, 60% to 80% seen only once; the top ten take approximately 14%. Sequences were obtained from uninvolved lung tissue not adjacent to the tumor. The clonotype was recovered from a human donor with non-small cell lung cancer.

CDR3 nucleotide sequence: TGTGCCAGCAGCTTGAGTCCCGAAGAGACCCAGTACTTC. Protein: CASSLSPEETQYF. The rearrangement links TRBV5-4 to TRBJ2-5; D remains ambiguous. The V and J ends lost 1 base and 3 bases respectively, with 7 bases between them. In germline, CDR1 is SGHNT, CDR2 YYREEE (reference sequence). This CDR3 comprises 13 residues.